These 10 T cell receptor beta chains were sequenced from one sample in a study of T cells after yellow fever vaccination. Using its own MiXCR run on the 5' RACE reads, TCRdb lists one record per CDR3 protein. Of 25,000 to 30,000 distinct CDR3 sequences listed, 5.5% to 8% were seen once; the top ten hold roughly 25%. Sequenced here: PBMCs, either bulk or a sorted T-cell subset (CD4+, CD8+, memory, or dextramer-sorted; not recorded which), sampled on the day of the yellow fever booster vaccination. The receptors derive from a man in his thirties or forties who received the YFV17D yellow fever vaccine.

This clonotype was observed many times. The CDR3 reads CASSRTPGSYEQYF. The CDR3 nucleotides read TGTGCCAGCAGTAGGACACCCGGCTCCTACGAGCAGTACTTC. V gene TRBV6-1 combines with J gene TRBJ2-7, with D possibly matching TRBD1 (5 bases). V was pared by 5 bases and J by 0 bases, with 11 bases between. CDR3 length equals 14 residues. Per the germline V gene, CDR1 is MNHNS and CDR2 is SASEGT.

The table lists this clonotype with many counts. The chain is built from TRBV27 and TRBJ1-5; D not certain. The CDR3 contains 14 residues. Germline CDR1 MNHEY, CDR2 SMNVEV (reference sequence). Trimming shortened V by 3 bases and J by 0 bases, and 6 bases separated the two germline ends. The CDR3, as DNA: TGTGCCAGCAGTTTTGAAGCTAGCAATCAGCCCCAGCATTTT. Amino acids: CASSFEASNQPQHF.

This clonotype was detected ten times or more. The V call is TRBV7-9, the J call TRBJ2-5; D not resolved. Germline V CDR1 and CDR2: SEHNR, FQNEAQ (reference sequence). The CDR3 is 13 residues long. V shed 10 bases and J shed 5 bases, with 17 bases lying between them. This CDR3 is CAIIPAGGETQYF. Here the CDR3 DNA reads TGTGCCATTATTCCCGCCGGCGGCGAGACCCAGTACTTC.

This clonotype was seen only a few times. The chain links TRBV9 to TRBJ1-6, with a tentative D call TRBD1 (6 bases). V was shortened by 4 bases and J by 5 bases, with 16 bases between the two germline ends. The germline V gene encodes CDR1 SGDLS and CDR2 YYNGEE. The CDR3 is 16 residues long. CDR3 amino acids: CASSLGATGHNSPLHF. DNA for the CDR3: TGTGCCAGCAGCCTAGGTGCGACAGGACATAATTCACCCCTCCACTTT. Complete variable domain (other parts from reference TRBV9 and TRBJ1-6): DSGVTQTPKHLITATGQRVTLRCSPRSGDLSVYWYQQSLDQGLQFLIQYYNGEERAKGNILERFSAQQFPDLHSELNLSSLELGDSALYFCASSLGATGHNSPLHFGNGTRLTVT.

This clonotype was recorded a few times. The chain is built from TRBV6-2 or TRBV6-3 and TRBJ1-5, with D possibly being TRBD1 (5 bases). The CDR3 is made up of 16 amino acids. V lost 2 bases and J 5 bases, leaving 16 bases between the germline ends. Germline V CDR1 and CDR2: MNHEY, SVGEGT. The CDR3 DNA reads as TGTGCCAGCAGTTACACCGAAGGGACGGCCGATCAGCCCCAGCATTTT. Translated: CASSYTEGTADQPQHF.

The chain is built from TRBV11-2 and TRBJ2-7; 9 bases are shared with TRBD1. V shed 8 bases, J shed 6 bases, and the junction held 8 bases outside the gene matches. CDR3 length equals 13 residues. The germline V gene encodes CDR1 SGHAT and CDR2 FQNNGV. The CDR3: CASEPGQGGEQYF. The CDR3 DNA follows: TGTGCCAGCGAACCGGGACAGGGTGGCGAGCAGTACTTC.

Notes on this clonotype: This clone may be a read error of a much larger clone one base away. Because it lacks the conserved phenylalanine or tryptophan at the end, this CDR3 is likely a read error. V is TRBV6-5 and J is TRBJ2-7; 7 bases align to TRBD1. This CDR3 contains 13 residues. Germline V gives CDR1 MNHEY, CDR2 SVGAGI. The J segment lost 3 bases and the V segment lost 4 bases, leaving 3 bases of the junction unmatched. The DNA for the CDR3 is TGTGCCAGCAGTTTGACAGGGTTCTACGAGCAGTACTTA. Translated: CASSLTGFYEQYL.

V gene TRBV7-2 combines with J gene TRBJ1-5; tentatively, D is TRBD1 (6 bases). Trimming stripped 4 bases from V and 6 bases from J, with 13 bases between. The CDR3 consists of 14 residues. CDR1 is SGHTA and CDR2 is FQGNSA in the germline V gene. The CDR3 sequence is CASSSGGAGQPQHF. The CDR3 DNA reads TGTGCCAGCAGCTCGGGGGGGGCAGGTCAGCCCCAGCATTTT.

This clonotype was recorded at least ten times. The chain joins TRBV19 to TRBJ2-3; D uncertain. Germline-derived CDR1 and CDR2 are LNHDA and SQIVND (reference sequence). The CDR3 length is 16 residues. V was shortened by 5 bases and J by 3 bases, with 18 bases between the two germline ends. The CDR3 spells CASSPDRTVGTDTQYF. The CDR3 nucleotides read TGTGCCAGTAGTCCGGACCGCACCGTCGGGACAGATACGCAGTATTTT.

This clonotype was counted many times. The rearrangement joins TRBV5-4 to TRBJ2-1; no clear D. Trimming took 3 bases from V and 5 from J, leaving 6 bases between them. This CDR3 spans 12 amino acids. Germline V gene sequence: CDR1 SGHNT, CDR2 YYREEE (reference sequence). The CDR3 region is CASSWEDNEQFF. CDR3 sequence (DNA): TGTGCCAGCAGCTGGGAAGACAATGAGCAGTTCTTC.